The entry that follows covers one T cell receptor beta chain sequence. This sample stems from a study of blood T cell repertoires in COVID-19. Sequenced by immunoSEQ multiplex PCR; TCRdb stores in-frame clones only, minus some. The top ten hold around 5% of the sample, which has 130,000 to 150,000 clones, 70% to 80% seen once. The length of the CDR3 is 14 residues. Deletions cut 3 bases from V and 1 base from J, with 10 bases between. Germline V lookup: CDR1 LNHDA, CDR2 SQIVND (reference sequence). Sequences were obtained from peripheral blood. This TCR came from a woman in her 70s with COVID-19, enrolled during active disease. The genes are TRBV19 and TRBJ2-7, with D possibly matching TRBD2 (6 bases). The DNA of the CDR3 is TGTGCCAGTAGTATGCGGGACGGATCCTACGAGCAGTACTTC. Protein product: CASSMRDGSYEQYF.